This T cell receptor beta chain was profiled in a study of OX40 agonist ivuxolimab in advanced cancers. Whole-study results and caveats: The study found that CD8+ T cells averaged more expanded clones than CD4+.

Repertoires were generated with immunoSEQ multiplex PCR, while TCRdb's copy carries only in-frame clones and drops some. The sample gives roughly 81,000 clones, roughly 94% of which show up once; approximately 10% is in the top ten. To note about this clone: Its cognate antigen is unknown.

The V segment lost 1 base and the J segment 11 bases; nucleotides outside the gene matches: 5. Germline V gives CDR1 SGHDT, CDR2 YYEEEE. The CDR3 sequence is 13 residues long. Sequencing used CD4+ or CD8+ T cells sorted from blood, obtained in a trial of the OX40 agonist ivuxolimab. The origin of this receptor is an adult with an advanced solid tumor such as melanoma, head and neck, liver or kidney cancer. The chain employs TRBV5-6 and TRBJ2-1, with 8 bases aligning to TRBD2. DNA of the CDR3: TGTGCCAGCAGCTTGACTAGCGGAGGGAAGCAGTTCTTC. Amino acids: CASSLTSGGKQFF.